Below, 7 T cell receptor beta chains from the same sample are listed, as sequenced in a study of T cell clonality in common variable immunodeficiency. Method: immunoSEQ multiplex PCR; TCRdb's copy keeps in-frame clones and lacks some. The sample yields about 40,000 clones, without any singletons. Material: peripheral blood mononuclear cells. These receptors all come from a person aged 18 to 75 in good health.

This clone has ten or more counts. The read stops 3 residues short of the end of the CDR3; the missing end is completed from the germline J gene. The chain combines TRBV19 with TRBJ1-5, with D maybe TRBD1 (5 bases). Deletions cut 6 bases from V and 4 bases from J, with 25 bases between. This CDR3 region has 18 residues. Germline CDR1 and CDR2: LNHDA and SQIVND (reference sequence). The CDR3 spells CASRDRAGRRLWNQPQHF. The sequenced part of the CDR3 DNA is TGTGCCAGTAGGGATCGAGCGGGACGAAGGTTGTGGAATCAGCCC.

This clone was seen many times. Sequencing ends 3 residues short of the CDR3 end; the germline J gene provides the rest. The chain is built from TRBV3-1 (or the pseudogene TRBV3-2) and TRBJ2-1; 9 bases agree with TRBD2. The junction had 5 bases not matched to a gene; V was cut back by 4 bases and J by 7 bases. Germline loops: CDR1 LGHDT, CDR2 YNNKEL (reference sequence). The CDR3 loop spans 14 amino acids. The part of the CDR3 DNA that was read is TGTGCCAGCAGCCCCCTAGCGGGATCAAATGAG. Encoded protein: CASSPLAGSNE. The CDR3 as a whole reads CASSPLAGSNEQFF.

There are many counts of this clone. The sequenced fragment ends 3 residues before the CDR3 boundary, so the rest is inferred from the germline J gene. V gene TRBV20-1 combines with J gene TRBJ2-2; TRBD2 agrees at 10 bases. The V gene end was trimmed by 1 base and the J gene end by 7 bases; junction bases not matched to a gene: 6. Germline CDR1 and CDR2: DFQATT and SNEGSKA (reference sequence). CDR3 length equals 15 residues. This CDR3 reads CSARASGSWNGELFF. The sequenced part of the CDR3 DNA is TGCAGTGCTAGAGCTAGCGGGAGTTGGAACGGGGAG.

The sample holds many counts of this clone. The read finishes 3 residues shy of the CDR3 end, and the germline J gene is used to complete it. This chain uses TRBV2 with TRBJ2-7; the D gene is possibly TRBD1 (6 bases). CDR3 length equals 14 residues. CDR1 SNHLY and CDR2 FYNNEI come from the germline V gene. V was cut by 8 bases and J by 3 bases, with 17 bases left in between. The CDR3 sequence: CASLNREWDYEQYF. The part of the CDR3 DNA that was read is TGTGCCAGCCTAAACAGGGAGTGGGACTACGAG.

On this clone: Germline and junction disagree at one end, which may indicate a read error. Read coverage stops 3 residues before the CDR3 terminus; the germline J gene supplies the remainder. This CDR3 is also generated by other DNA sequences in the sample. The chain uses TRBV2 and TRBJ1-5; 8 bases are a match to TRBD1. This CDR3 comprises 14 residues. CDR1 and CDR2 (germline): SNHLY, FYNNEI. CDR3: CASRAGGEVQPQHF. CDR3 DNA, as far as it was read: TGCGCCAGCAGAGCAGGGGGCGAGGTTCAGCCC.

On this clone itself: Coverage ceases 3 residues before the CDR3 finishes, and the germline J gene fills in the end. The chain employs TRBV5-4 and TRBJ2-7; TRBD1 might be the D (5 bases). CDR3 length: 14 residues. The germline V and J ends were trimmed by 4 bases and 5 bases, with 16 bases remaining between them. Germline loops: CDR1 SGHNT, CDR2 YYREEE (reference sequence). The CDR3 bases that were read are TGTGCCAGCAGCGGAACCTCCATAGGGGACGAG. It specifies CASSGTSIGDE. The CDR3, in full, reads CASSGTSIGDEQYF.

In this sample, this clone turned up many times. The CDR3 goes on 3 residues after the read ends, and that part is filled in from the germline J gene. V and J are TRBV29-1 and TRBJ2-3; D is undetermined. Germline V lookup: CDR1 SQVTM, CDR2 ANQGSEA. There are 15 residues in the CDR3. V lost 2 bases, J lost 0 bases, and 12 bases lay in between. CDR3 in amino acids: CSVEFQRTSTDTQYF. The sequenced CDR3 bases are TGCAGCGTTGAATTCCAGCGAACTAGCACAGATACG.